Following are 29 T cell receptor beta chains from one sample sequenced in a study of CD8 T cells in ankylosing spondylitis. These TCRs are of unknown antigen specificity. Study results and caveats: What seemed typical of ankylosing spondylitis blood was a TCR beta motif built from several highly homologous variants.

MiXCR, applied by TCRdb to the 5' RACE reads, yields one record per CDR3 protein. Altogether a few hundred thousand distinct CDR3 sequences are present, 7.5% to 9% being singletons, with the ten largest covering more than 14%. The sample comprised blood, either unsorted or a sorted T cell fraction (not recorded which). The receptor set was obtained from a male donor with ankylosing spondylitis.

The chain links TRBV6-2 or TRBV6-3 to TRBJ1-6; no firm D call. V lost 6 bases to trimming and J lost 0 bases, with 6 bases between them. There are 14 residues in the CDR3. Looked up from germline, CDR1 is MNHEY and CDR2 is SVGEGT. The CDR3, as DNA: TGTGCCAGCAGGAGGAGCTCCTATAATTCACCCCTCCACTTT. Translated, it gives CASRRSSYNSPLHF.

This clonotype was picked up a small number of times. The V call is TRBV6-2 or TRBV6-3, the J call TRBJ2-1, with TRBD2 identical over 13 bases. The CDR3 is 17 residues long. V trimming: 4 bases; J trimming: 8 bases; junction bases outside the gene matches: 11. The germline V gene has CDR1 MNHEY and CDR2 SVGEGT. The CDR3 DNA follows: TGTGCCAGCAGTTCATCCCAGACTAGCGGGAGGAGCCATGAGCAGTTCTTC. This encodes CASSSSQTSGRSHEQFF.

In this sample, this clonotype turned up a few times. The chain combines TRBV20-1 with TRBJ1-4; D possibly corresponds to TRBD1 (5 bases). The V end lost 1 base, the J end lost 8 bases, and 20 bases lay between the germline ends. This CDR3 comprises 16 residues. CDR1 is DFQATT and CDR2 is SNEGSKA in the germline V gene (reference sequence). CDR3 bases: TGCAGTGCTAGAGCTCCACTGATGGGGGTATGGGAAAAACTGTTTTTT. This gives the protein CSARAPLMGVWEKLFF.

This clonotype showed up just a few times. CDR3 region: CASSLGDPAVWEQYF. In nucleotides, the CDR3 is TGTGCCAGCAGCTTAGGGGACCCTGCGGTGTGGGAGCAGTACTTC. V and J are TRBV7-2 and TRBJ2-7; TRBD1 or TRBD2 may be the D gene (5 bases each). CDR3 length: 15 residues. The V end was cut by 1 base, the J end by 7 bases, with 17 bases between. Germline V gene data show CDR1 as SGHTA and CDR2 as FQGNSA.

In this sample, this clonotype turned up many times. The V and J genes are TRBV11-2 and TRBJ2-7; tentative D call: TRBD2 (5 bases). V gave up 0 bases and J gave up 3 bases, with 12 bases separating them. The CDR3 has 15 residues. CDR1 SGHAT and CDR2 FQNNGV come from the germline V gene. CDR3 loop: CASSLERVIGYEQYF. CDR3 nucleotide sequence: TGTGCCAGCAGCTTAGAGCGGGTAATTGGCTACGAGCAGTACTTC.

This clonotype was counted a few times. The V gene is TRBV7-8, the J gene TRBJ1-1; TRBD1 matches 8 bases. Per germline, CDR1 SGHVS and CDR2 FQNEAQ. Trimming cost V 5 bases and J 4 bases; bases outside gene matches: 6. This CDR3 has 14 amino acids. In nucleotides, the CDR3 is TGTGCCAGCAGCAGGACAGGGAGCGGCACTGAAGCTTTCTTT. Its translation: CASSRTGSGTEAFF.

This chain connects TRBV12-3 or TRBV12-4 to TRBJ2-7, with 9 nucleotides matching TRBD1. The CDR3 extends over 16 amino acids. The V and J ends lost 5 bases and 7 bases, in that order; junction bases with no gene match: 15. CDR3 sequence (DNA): TGTGCCAGCAGTCGTACCCCTCCCGGGACAGGGTATGAGCAGTACTTC. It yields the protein CASSRTPPGTGYEQYF.

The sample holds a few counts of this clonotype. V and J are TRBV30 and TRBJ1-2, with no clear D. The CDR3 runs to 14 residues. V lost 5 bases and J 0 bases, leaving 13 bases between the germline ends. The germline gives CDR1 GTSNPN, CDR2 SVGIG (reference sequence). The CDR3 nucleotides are TGTGCCTGGCGCCGGGGATCTCCTAACTATGGCTACACCTTC. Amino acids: CAWRRGSPNYGYTF. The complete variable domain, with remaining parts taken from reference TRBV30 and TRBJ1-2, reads SQTIHQWPATLVQPVGSPLSLECTVEGTSNPNLYWYRQAAGRGLQLLFYSVGIGQISSEVPQNLSASRPQDRQFILSSKKLLLSDSGFYLCAWRRGSPNYGYTFGSGTRLTVV.

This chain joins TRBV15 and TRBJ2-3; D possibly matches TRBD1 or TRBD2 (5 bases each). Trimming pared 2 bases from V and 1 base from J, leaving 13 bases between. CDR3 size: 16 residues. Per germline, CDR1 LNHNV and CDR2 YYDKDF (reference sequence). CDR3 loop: CATSRTSGTGTDTQYF. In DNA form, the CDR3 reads TGTGCCACCAGCAGAACCTCCGGGACGGGCACAGATACGCAGTATTTT.

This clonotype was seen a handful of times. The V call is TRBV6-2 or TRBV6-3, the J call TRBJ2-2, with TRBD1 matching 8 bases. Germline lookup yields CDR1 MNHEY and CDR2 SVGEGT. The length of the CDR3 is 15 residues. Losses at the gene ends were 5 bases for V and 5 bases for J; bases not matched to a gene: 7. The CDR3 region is CASSRDRKPTGELFF. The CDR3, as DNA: TGTGCCAGCAGTCGGGACAGGAAACCAACCGGGGAGCTGTTTTTT.

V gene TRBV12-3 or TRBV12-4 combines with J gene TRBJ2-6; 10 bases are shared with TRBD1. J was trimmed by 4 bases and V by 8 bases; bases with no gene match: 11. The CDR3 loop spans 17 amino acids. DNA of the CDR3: TGTGCCAGCGCAAGAGGGACAGGGGCGCCCGGGGCCAACGTCCTGACTTTC. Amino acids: CASARGTGAPGANVLTF.

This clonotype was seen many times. The CDR3 region has the DNA TGCAGCACCGAAGAAGGGACTAGCGGCACAGATACGCAGTATTTT. Its translation: CSTEEGTSGTDTQYF. The chain joins TRBV29-1 to TRBJ2-3; 10 bases fit TRBD2. The junction had 9 bases not matched to a gene; V was cut back by 8 bases and J by 1 base. This CDR3 region has 15 residues. The germline V gene has CDR1 SQVTM and CDR2 ANQGSEA.

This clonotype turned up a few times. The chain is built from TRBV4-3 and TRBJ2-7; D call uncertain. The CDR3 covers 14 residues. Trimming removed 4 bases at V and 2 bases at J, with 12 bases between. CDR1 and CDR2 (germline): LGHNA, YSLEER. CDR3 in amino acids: CASSPSVGPYEQYF. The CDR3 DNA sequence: TGCGCCAGCAGCCCCTCGGTGGGCCCCTACGAGCAGTACTTC.

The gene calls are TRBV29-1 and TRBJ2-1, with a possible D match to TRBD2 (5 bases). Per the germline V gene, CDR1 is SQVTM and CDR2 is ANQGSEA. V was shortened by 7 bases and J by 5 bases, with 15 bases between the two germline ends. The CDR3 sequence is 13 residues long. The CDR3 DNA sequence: TGCAGCGCTGGGTCCCGGCGGGACAATGAGCAGTTCTTC. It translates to CSAGSRRDNEQFF.

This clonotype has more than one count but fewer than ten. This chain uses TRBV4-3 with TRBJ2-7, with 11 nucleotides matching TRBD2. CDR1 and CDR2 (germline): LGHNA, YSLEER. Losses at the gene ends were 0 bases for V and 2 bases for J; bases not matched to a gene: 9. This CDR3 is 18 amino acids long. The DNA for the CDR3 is TGCGCCAGCAGCCAAGACGCCACTAGCGGGAGTTTTCCCTACGAGCAGTACTTC. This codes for CASSQDATSGSFPYEQYF.

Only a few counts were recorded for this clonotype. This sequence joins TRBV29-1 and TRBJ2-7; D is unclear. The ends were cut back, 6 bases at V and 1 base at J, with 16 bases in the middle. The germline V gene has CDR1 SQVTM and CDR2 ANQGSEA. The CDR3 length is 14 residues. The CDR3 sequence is CSVLTNANSYEQYF. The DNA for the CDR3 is TGCAGCGTATTGACAAACGCAAATTCCTACGAGCAGTACTTC.

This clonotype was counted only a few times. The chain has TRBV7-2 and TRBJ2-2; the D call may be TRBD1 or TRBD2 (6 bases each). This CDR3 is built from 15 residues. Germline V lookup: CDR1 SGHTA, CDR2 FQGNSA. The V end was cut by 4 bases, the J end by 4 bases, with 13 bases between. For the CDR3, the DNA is TGTGCCAGCAGCTCTCGACTAGGGGGCACCGGGGAGCTGTTTTTT. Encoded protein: CASSSRLGGTGELFF. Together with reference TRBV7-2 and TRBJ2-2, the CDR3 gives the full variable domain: GAGVSQSPSNKVTEKGKDVELRCDPISGHTALYWYRQSLGQGLEFLIYFQGNSAPDKSGLPSDRFSAERTGGSVSTLTIQRTQQEDSAVYLCASSSRLGGTGELFFGEGSRLTVL.

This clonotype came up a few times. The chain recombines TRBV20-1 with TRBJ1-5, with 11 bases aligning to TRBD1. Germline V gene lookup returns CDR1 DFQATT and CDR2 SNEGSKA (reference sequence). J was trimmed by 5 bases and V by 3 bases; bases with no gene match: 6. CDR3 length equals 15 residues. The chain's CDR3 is CSARGGQGEDQPQHF. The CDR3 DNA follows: TGCAGTGCTAGGGGGGGACAGGGGGAAGATCAGCCCCAGCATTTT.

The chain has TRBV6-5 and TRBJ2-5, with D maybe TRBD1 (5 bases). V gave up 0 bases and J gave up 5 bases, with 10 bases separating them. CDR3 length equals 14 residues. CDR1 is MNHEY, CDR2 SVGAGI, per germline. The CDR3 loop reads CASSYSRTPETQYF. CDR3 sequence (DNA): TGTGCCAGCAGTTACTCCCGGACACCCGAGACCCAGTACTTC.

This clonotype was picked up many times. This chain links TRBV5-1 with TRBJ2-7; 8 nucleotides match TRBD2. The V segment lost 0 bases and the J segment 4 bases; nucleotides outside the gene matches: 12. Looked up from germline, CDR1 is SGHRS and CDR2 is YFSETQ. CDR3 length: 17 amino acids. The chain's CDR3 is CASSLVRESGRGYEQYF. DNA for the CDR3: TGCGCCAGCAGCTTGGTCCGGGAAAGCGGGAGAGGGTACGAGCAGTACTTC. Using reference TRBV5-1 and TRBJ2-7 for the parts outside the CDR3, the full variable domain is KAGVTQTPRYLIKTRGQQVTLSCSPISGHRSVSWYQQTPGQGLQFLFEYFSETQRNKGNFPGRFSGRQFSNSRSEMNVSTLELGDSALYLCASSLVRESGRGYEQYFGPGTRLTVT.

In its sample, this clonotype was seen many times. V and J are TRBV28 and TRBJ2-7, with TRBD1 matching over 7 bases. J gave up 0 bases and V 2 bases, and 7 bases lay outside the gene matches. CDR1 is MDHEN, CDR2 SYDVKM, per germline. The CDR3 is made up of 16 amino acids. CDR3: CASSLAMTGYSYEQYF. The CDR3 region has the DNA TGTGCCAGCAGTTTAGCCATGACAGGGTACTCCTACGAGCAGTACTTC.

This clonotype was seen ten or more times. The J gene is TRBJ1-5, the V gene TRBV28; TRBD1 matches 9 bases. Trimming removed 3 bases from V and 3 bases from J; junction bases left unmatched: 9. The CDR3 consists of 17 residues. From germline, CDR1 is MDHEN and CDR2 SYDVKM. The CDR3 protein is CASSFLRGQGLNQPQHF. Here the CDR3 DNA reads TGTGCCAGCAGTTTCCTCCGGGGACAGGGCCTCAATCAGCCCCAGCATTTT.

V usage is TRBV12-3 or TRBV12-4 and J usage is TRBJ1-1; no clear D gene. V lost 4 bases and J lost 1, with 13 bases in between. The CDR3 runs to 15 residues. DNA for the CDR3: TGTGCCAGCAGTTCCGGCAGGACGGGGAACACTGAAGCTTTCTTT. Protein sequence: CASSSGRTGNTEAFF.

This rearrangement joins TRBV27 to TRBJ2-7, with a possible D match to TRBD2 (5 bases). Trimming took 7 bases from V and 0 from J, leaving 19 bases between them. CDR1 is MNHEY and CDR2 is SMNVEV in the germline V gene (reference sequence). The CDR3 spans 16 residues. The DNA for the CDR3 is TGTGCCAGCAAAACTAGACATGGCGTAGGCTCCTACGAGCAGTACTTC. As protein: CASKTRHGVGSYEQYF.

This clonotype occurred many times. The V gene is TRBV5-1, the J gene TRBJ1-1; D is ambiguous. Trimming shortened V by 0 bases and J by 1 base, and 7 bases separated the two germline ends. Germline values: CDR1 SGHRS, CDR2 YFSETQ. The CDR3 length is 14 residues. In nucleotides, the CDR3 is TGCGCCAGCAGCTTGGCCATGCAGAACACTGAAGCTTTCTTT. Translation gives CASSLAMQNTEAFF.

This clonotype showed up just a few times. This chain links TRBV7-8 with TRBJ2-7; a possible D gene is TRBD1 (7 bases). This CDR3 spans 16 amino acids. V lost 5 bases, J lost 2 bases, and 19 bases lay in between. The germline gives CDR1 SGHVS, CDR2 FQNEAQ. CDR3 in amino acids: CASSPQAGQPPYEQYF. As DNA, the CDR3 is TGTGCCAGCAGCCCGCAGGCGGGACAGCCACCCTACGAGCAGTACTTC. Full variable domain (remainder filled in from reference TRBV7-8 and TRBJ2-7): GAGVSQSPRYKVAKRGQDVALRCDPISGHVSLFWYQQALGQGPEFLTYFQNEAQLDKSGLPSDRFFAERPEGSVSTLKIQRTQQEDSAVYLCASSPQAGQPPYEQYFGPGTRLTVT.

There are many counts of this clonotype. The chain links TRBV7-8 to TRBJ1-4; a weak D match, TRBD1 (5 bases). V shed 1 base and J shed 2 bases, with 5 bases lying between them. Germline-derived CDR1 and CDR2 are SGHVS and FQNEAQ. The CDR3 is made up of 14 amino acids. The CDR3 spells CASSLGGTNEKLFF. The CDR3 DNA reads TGTGCCAGCAGCTTAGGGGGGACTAATGAAAAACTGTTTTTT. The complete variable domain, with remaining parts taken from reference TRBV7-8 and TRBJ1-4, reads GAGVSQSPRYKVAKRGQDVALRCDPISGHVSLFWYQQALGQGPEFLTYFQNEAQLDKSGLPSDRFFAERPEGSVSTLKIQRTQQEDSAVYLCASSLGGTNEKLFFGSGTQLSVL.

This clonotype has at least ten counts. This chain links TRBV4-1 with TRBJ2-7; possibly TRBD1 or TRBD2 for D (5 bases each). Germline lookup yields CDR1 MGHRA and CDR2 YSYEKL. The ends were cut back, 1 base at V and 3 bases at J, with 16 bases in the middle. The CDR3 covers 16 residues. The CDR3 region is CASSQGGRDGNYEQYF. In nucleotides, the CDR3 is TGCGCCAGCAGCCAAGGGGGCCGGGACGGAAACTACGAGCAGTACTTC.

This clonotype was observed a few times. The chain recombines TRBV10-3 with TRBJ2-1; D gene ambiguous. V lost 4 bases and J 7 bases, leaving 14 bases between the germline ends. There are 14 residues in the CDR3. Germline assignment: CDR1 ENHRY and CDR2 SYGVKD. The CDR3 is CAISANSGPNEQFF. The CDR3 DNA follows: TGTGCCATCAGTGCGAACTCCGGGCCGAATGAGCAGTTCTTC.